The 7 T cell receptor beta chains given below trace back to one sample, sequenced in a study of blood T cell repertoires in COVID-19. Profiled with immunoSEQ multiplex PCR; TCRdb holds only in-frame clones, not every one. The data show more than 130,000 clones, roughly 80% seen once. The sequenced material came from peripheral blood. These receptors were obtained from a woman older than 75 in a cohort sampled during active or convalescent COVID-19.

The rearrangement uses TRBV7-9 and TRBJ1-2; D unclear. CDR3 length equals 13 residues. CDR1 is SEHNR, CDR2 FQNEAQ, per germline (reference sequence). V lost 7 bases, J lost 4 bases, and 13 bases lay in between. The CDR3, as DNA: TGTGCCAGCACCACCCCGGGGAGCTATGGCTACACCTTC. It codes for CASTTPGSYGYTF. Drawing the rest from reference TRBV7-9 and TRBJ1-2, the complete variable domain is DTGVSQNPRHKITKRGQNVTFRCDPISEHNRLYWYRQTLGQGPEFLTYFQNEAQLEKSRLLSDRFSAERPKGSFSTLEIQRTEQGDSAMYLCASTTPGSYGYTFGSGTRLTVV.

V gene TRBV12-3 or TRBV12-4 combines with J gene TRBJ1-2, with D uncertain. The V gene lost 10 bases and the J gene lost 2 bases, with 14 bases spanning the gap. The CDR3 runs to 13 residues. The CDR3 spells CATQVGMNYGYTF. In DNA form, the CDR3 reads TGTGCCACCCAGGTCGGGATGAACTATGGCTACACCTTC.

The rearrangement links TRBV28 to TRBJ1-4; D is uncertain. Germline CDR1 MDHEN, CDR2 SYDVKM. Deletions cut 5 bases from V and 2 bases from J, with 6 bases between. The CDR3 has 13 amino acids. The CDR3 loop is CASSEDTNEKLFF. The CDR3 nucleotides read TGTGCCAGCAGTGAGGATACTAATGAAAAACTGTTTTTT.

This clone was seen a few times. The V and J genes are TRBV7-9 and TRBJ2-7, with 9 bases that match TRBD1. This CDR3 is built from 14 residues. Looked up from germline, CDR1 is SEHNR and CDR2 is FQNEAQ (reference sequence). Losses at the gene ends were 4 bases for V and 5 bases for J; bases not matched to a gene: 6. CDR3 region: CASSWTGALDEQYF. Written as DNA, the CDR3 is TGTGCCAGCAGCTGGACAGGGGCGCTCGACGAGCAGTACTTC. The full variable domain, rest sourced from reference TRBV7-9 and TRBJ2-7, is DTGVSQNPRHKITKRGQNVTFRCDPISEHNRLYWYRQTLGQGPEFLTYFQNEAQLEKSRLLSDRFSAERPKGSFSTLEIQRTEQGDSAMYLCASSWTGALDEQYFGPGTRLTVT.

The chain joins TRBV12-3 or TRBV12-4 to TRBJ2-7; 7 bases map to TRBD2. CDR3 length: 13 amino acids. Trimming cost V 3 bases and J 4 bases; bases outside gene matches: 3. The CDR3 is CASSFRGGYEQYF. DNA of the CDR3: TGTGCCAGCAGTTTTAGGGGAGGGTACGAGCAGTACTTC.

This chain joins TRBV18 and TRBJ2-3; possible D gene TRBD1, 5 bases. The CDR3 is 16 residues long. The V gene's germline CDR1 is KGHSH and CDR2 LQKENI. V lost 1 base to trimming and J lost 4 bases, with 15 bases between them. The CDR3: CASSPRLQVLADTQYF. The CDR3 nucleotides read TGTGCCAGCTCACCACGCTTACAGGTGCTCGCAGATACGCAGTATTTT.

The V gene is TRBV29-1, the J gene TRBJ1-2; D remains ambiguous. V was trimmed by 4 bases and J by 2 bases, leaving 17 bases between them. The CDR3 loop spans 15 amino acids. Germline CDR1 is SQVTM and CDR2 is ANQGSEA. CDR3 sequence reads: CSVGGPAAENYGYTF. CDR3 nucleotide sequence: TGCAGCGTTGGAGGCCCGGCGGCAGAAAACTATGGCTACACCTTC.